This T cell receptor beta chain was recorded in a study of T cell repertoires in aging, cancer and after chemotherapy. Germline V lookup: CDR1 MNHNY, CDR2 SVGAGI (reference sequence). Germline trimming cut 5 bases from V and 3 bases from J; bases unmatched to any gene: 3. This CDR3 region has 14 residues. Multiplex touch-down PCR with TRB-A/B primers amplified rearranged V-D-J TRB sequences. MiXCR, run by TCRdb on the multiplex PCR reads, gives a single entry per CDR3 protein. The sample shows a few thousand distinct CDR3 sequences, under 40% of them seen only once. Amplification of TCR beta used genomic DNA extracted from peripheral blood.

The rearrangement links TRBV6-6 to TRBJ2-1, with TRBD2 matching 8 bases. The sample taken for sequencing was blood. This receptor was obtained from a human donor in good health. The CDR3 nucleotides are TGTGCCAGCAGTGCCGGGGGGGACTACAATGAGCAGTTCTTC. It encodes CASSAGGDYNEQFF.